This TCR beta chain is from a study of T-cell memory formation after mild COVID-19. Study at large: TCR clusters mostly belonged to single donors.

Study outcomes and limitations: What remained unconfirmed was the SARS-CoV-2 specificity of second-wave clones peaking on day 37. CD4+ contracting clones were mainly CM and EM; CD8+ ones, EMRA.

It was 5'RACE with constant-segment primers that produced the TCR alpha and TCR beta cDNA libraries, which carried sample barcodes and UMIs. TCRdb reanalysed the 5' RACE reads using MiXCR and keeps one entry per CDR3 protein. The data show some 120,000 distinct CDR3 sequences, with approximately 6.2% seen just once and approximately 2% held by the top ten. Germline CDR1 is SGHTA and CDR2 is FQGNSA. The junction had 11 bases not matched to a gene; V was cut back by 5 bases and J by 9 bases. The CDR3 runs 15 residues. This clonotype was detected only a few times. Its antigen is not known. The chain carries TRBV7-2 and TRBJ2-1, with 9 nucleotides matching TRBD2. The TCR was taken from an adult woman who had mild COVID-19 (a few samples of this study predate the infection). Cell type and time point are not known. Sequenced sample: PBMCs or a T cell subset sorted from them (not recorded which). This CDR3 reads CASSPDRAGGREQFF. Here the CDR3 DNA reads TGTGCCAGCAGCCCCGACCGAGCGGGAGGTCGTGAGCAGTTCTTC. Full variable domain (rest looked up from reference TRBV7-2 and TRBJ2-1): GAGVSQSPSNKVTEKGKDVELRCDPISGHTALYWYRQSLGQGLEFLIYFQGNSAPDKSGLPSDRFSAERTGGSVSTLTIQRTQQEDSAVYLCASSPDRAGGREQFFGPGTRLTVL.